Below are 7 T cell receptor beta chains sequenced from a single sample in a study of cytomegalovirus exposure and HLA in healthy donors. The primer mix had 60 Vbeta and 13 Jbeta primers. Here immunoSEQ multiplex PCR was the method, and the copy in TCRdb shows in-frame clones only, minus some. Here the sample spans tens of thousands of clones, about 74% being singletons. Source material: PBMCs. All receptors come from a woman in her forties or fifties in good health and CMV-seropositive.

This sequence joins TRBV5-1 and TRBJ2-1; 7 bases fit TRBD2. The junction had 6 bases not matched to a gene; V was cut back by 7 bases and J by 5 bases. The CDR3 length is 13 residues. The germline gives CDR1 SGHRS, CDR2 YFSETQ. The CDR3 protein is CASSGGVDNEQFF. The DNA of the CDR3 is TGCGCCAGCTCGGGAGGTGTTGACAATGAGCAGTTCTTC.

This clone was recorded once. J is TRBJ2-1 and V is TRBV25-1; TRBD2 is a possible D gene (5 bases). Germline V gene data show CDR1 as MGHDK and CDR2 as SYGVNS. Trimming pared 4 bases from V and 4 bases from J, leaving 11 bases between. This CDR3 is built from 14 residues. The CDR3 loop is CASSAPRGYNEQFF. In DNA form, the CDR3 reads TGTGCCAGCAGTGCCCCTCGGGGATACAATGAGCAGTTCTTC.

This clone was seen once. This sequence joins TRBV7-6 and TRBJ2-6; possibly TRBD2 for D (6 bases). CDR3 size: 16 residues. Trimming pared 1 base from V and 4 bases from J, leaving 11 bases between. Germline CDR1 is SGHVS and CDR2 is FNYEAQ. The CDR3 spells CASSLGGGPGANVLTF. The CDR3 DNA follows: TGTGCCAGCAGCTTAGGGGGAGGTCCAGGGGCCAACGTCCTGACTTTC.

The chain combines TRBV5-4 with TRBJ2-1; 7 bases fit TRBD2. CDR1 is SGHNT, CDR2 YYREEE, per germline (reference sequence). The CDR3 loop spans 15 amino acids. The J segment lost 4 bases and the V segment lost 0 bases, leaving 4 bases of the junction unmatched. CDR3 region: CASSLVGGGYNEQFF. The CDR3 nucleotides are TGTGCCAGCAGCTTGGTTGGGGGAGGGTACAATGAGCAGTTCTTC.

V is TRBV4-1 and J is TRBJ2-1, with TRBD2 identical over 11 bases. Germline CDR1 reads MGHRA; CDR2 reads YSYEKL. This CDR3 region has 16 residues. J gave up 3 bases and V 3 bases, and 4 bases lay outside the gene matches. CDR3 residues: CASSHLGLAVYNEQFF. CDR3 sequence (DNA): TGCGCCAGCAGCCACTTGGGACTAGCGGTCTACAATGAGCAGTTCTTC.

The sample holds a few counts of this clone. The chain employs TRBV30 and TRBJ2-2, with a possible D match to TRBD1 (6 bases). Germline V lookup: CDR1 GTSNPN, CDR2 SVGIG (reference sequence). There are 15 residues in the CDR3. Trimming shortened V by 3 bases and J by 3 bases, and 14 bases separated the two germline ends. The CDR3 nucleotides are TGTGCCTGGAGGGATACAGGGAGCGACACCGGGGAGCTGTTTTTT. Translation: CAWRDTGSDTGELFF.

This rearrangement joins TRBV15 to TRBJ2-3, with 7 bases identical to TRBD1. The CDR3 is made up of 15 amino acids. Germline loops: CDR1 LNHNV, CDR2 YYDKDF (reference sequence). V gave up 3 bases and J gave up 3 bases; unmatched junction bases: 6. CDR3 amino acids: CATSSTGVGTDTQYF. In DNA, the CDR3 is TGTGCCACCAGCAGTACAGGGGTGGGTACAGATACGCAGTATTTT.